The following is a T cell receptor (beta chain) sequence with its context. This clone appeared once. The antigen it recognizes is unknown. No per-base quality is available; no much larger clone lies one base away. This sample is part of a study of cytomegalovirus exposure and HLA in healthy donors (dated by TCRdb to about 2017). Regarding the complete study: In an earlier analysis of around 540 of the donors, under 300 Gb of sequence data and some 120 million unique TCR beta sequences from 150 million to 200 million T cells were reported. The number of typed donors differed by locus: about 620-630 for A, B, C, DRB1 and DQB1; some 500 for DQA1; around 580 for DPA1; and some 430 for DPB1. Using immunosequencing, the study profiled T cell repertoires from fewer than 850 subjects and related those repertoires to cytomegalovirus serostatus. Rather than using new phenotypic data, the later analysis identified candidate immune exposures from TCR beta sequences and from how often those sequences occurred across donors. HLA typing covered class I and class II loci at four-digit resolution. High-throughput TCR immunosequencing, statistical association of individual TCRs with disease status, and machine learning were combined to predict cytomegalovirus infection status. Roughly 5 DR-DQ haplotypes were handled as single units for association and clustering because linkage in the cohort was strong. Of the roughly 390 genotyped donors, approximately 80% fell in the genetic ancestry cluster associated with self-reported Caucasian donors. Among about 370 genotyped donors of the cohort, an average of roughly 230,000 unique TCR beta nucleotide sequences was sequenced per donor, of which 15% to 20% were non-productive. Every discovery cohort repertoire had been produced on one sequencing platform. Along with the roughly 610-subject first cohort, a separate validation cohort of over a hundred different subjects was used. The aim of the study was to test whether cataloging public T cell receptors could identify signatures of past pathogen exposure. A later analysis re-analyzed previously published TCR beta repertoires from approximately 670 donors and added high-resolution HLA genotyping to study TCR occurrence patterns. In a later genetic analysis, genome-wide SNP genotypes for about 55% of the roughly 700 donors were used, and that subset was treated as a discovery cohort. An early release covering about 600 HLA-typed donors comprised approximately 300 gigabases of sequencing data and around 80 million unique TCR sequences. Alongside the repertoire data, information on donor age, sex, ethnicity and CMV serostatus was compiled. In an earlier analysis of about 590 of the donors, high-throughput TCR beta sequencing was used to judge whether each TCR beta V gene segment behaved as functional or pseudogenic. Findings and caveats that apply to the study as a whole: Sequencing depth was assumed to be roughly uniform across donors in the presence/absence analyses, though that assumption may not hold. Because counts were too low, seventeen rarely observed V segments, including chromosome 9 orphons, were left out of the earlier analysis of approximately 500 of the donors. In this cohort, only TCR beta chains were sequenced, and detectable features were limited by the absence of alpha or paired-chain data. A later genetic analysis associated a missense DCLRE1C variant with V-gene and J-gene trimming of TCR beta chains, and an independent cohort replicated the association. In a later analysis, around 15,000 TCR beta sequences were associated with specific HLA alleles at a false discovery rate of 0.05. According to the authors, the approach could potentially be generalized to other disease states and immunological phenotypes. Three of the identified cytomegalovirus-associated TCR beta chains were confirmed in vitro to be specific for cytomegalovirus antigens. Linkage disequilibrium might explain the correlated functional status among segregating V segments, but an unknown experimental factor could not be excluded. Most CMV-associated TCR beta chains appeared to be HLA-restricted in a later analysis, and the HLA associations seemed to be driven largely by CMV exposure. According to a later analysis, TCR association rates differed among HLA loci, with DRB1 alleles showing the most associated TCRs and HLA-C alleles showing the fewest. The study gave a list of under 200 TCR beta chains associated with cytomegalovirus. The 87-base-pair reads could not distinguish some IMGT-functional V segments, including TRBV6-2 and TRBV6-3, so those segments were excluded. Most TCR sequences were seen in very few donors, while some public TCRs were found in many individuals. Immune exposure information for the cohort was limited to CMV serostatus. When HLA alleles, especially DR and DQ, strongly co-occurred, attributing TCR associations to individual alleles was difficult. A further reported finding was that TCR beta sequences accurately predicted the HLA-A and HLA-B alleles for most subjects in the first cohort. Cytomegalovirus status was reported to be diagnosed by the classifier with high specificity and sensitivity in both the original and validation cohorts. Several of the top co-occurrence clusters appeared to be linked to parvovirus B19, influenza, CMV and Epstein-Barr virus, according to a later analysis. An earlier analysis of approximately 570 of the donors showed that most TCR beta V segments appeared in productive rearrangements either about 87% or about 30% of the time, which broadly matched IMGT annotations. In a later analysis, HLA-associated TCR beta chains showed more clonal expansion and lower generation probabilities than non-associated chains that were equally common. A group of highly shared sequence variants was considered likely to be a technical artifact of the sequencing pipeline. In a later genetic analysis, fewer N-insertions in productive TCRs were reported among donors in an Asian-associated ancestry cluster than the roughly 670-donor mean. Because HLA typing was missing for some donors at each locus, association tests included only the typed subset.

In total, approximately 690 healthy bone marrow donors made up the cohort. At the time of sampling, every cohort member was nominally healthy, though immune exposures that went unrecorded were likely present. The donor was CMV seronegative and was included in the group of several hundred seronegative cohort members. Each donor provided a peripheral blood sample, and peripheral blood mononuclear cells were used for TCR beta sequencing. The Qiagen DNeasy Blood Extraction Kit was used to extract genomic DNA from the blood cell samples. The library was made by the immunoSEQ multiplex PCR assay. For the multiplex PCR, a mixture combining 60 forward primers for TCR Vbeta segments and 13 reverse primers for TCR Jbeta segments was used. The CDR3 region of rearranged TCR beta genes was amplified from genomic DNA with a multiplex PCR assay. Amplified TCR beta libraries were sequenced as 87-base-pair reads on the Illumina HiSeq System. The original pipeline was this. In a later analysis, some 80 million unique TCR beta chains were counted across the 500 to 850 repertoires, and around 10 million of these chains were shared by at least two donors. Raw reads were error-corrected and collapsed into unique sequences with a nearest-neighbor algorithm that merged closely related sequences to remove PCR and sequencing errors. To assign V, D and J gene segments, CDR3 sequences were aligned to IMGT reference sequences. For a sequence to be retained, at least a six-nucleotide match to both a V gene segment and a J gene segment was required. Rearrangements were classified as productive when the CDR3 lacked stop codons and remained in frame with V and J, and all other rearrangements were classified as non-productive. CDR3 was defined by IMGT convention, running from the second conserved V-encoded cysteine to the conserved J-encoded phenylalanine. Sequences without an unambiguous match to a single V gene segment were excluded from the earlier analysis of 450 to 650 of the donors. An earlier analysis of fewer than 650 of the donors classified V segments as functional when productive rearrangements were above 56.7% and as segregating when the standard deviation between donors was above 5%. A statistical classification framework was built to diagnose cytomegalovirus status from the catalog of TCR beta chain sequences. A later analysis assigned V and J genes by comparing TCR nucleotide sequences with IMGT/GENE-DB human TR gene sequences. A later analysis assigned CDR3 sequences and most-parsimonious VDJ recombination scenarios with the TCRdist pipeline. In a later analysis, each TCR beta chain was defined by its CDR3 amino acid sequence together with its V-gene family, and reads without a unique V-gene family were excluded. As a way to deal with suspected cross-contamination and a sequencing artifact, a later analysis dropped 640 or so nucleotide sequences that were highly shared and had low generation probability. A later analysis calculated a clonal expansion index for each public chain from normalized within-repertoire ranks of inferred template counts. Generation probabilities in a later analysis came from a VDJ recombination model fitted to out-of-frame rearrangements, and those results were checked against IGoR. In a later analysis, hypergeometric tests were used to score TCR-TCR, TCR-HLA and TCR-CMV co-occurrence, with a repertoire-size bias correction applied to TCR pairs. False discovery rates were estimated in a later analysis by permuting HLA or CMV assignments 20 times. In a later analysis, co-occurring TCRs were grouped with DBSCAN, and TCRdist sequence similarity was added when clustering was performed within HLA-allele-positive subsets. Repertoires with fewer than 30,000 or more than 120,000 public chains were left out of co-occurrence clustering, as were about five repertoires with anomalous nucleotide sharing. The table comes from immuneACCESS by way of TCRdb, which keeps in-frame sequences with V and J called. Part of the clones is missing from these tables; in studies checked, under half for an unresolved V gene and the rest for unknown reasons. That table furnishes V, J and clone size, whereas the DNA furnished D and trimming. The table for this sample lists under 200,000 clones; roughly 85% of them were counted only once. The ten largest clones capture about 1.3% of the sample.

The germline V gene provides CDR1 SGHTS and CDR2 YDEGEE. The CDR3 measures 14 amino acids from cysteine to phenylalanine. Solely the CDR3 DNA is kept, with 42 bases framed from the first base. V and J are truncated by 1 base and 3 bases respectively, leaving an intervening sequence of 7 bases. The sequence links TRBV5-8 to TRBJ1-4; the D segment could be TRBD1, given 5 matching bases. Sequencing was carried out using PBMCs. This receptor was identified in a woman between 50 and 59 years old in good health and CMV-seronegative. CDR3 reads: CASSLRTSNEKLFF. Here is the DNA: TGTGCCAGCAGCTTGAGGACATCTAATGAAAAACTGTTTTTT. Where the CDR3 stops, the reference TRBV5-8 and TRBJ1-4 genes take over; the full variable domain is EAGVTQSPTHLIKTRGQQATLRCSPISGHTSVYWYQQALGLGLQFLLWYDEGEERNRGNFPPRFSGRQFPNYSSELNVNALELEDSALYLCASSLRTSNEKLFFGSGTQLSVL.